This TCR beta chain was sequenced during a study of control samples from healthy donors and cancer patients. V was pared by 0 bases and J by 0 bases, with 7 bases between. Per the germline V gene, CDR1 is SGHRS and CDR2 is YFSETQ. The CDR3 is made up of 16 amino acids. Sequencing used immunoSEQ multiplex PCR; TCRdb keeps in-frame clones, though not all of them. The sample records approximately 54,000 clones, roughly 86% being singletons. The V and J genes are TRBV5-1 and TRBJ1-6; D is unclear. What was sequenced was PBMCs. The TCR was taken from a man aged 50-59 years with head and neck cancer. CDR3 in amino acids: CASSLAGSSYNSPLHF. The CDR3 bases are TGCGCCAGCAGCTTGGCCGGGAGCTCCTATAATTCACCCCTCCACTTT. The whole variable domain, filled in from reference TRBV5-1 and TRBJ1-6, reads KAGVTQTPRYLIKTRGQQVTLSCSPISGHRSVSWYQQTPGQGLQFLFEYFSETQRNKGNFPGRFSGRQFSNSRSEMNVSTLELGDSALYLCASSLAGSSYNSPLHFGNGTRLTVT.